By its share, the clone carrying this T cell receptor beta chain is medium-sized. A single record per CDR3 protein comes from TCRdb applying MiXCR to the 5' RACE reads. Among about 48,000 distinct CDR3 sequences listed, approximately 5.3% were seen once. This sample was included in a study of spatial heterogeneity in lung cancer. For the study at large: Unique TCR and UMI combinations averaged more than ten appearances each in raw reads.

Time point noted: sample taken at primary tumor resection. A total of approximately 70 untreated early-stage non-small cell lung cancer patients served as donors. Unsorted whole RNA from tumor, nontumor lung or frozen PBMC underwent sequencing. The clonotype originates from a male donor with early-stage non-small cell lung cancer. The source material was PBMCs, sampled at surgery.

The CDR3 here is CASSQPGGGNIQYF. CDR3 sequence (DNA): TGCGCCAGCAGCCAACCTGGTGGAGGGAACATTCAGTACTTC. The chain employs TRBV4-1 and TRBJ2-4, with D perhaps matching TRBD2 (6 bases). CDR3 length: 14 residues. V was shortened by 2 bases and J by 7 bases, with 12 bases between the two germline ends. CDR1 is MGHRA and CDR2 is YSYEKL in the germline V gene.